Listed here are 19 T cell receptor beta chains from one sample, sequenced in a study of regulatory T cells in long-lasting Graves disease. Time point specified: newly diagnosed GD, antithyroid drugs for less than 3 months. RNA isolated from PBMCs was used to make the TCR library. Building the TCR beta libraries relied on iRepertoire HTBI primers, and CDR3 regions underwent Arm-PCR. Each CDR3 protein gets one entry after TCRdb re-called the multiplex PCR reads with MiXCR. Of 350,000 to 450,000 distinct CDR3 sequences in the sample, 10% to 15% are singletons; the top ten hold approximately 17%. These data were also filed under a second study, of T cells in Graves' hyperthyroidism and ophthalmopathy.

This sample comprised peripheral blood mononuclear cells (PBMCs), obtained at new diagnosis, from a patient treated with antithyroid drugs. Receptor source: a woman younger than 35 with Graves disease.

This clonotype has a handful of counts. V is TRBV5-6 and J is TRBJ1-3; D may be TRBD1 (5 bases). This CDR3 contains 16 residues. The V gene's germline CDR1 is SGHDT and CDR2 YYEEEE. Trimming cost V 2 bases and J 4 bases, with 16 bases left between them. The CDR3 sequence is CASSFPPIAGGNTIYF. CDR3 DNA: TGTGCCAGCAGCTTTCCGCCCATCGCAGGGGGAAACACCATATATTTT.

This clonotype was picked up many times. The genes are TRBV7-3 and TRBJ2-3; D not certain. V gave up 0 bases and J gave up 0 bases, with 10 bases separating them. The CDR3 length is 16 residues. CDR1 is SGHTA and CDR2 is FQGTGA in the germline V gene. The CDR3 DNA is TGTGCCAGCAGCTTAACGAGGAGCGACAGCACAGATACGCAGTATTTT. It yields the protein CASSLTRSDSTDTQYF.

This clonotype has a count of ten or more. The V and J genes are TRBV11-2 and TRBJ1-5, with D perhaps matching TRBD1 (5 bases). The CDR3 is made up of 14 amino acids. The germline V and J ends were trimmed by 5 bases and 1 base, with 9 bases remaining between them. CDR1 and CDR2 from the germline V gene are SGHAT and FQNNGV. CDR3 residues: CASSRDGSNQPQHF. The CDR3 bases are TGTGCCAGCAGCAGGGACGGGAGCAATCAGCCCCAGCATTTT.

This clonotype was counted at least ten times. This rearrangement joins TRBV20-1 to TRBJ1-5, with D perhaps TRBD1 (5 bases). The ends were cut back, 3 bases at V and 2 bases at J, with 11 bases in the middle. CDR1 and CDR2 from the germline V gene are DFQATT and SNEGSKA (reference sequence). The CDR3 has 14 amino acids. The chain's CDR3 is CSARDNEGNQPQHF. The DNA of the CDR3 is TGCAGTGCTAGGGACAACGAGGGCAATCAGCCCCAGCATTTT.

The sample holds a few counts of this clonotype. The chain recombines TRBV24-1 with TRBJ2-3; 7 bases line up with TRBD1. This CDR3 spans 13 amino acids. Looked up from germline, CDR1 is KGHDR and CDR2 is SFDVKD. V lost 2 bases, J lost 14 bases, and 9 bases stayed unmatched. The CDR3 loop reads CATSDWTGLARYF. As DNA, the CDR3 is TGTGCCACCAGTGATTGGACAGGTTTGGCGCGGTATTTT.

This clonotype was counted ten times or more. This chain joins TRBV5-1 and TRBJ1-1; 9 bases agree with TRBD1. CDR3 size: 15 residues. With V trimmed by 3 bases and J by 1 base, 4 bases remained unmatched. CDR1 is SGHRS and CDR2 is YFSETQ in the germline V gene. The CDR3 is CASSYPTGGNTEAFF. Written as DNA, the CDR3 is TGCGCCAGCAGCTACCCGACAGGGGGGAACACTGAAGCTTTCTTT.

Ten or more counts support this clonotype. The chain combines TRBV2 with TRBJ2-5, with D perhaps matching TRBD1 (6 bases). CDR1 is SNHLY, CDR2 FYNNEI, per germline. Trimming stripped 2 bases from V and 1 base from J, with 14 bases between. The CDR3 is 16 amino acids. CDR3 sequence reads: CASSELPGAIQETQYF. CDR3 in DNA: TGTGCCAGCAGTGAACTCCCAGGGGCGATCCAAGAGACCCAGTACTTC.

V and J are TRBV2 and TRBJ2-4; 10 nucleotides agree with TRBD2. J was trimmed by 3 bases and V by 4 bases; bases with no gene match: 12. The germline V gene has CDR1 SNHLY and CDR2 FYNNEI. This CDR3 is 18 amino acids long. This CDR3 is CASSGGSGGPLSKNIQYF. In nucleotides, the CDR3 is TGTGCCAGCAGTGGTGGTAGCGGGGGGCCACTTAGCAAAAACATTCAGTACTTC.

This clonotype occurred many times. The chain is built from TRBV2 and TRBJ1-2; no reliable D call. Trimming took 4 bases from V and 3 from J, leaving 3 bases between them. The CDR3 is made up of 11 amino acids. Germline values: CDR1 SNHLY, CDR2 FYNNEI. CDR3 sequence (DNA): TGTGCCAGCAGTGGGGACTATGGCTACACCTTC. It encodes CASSGDYGYTF.

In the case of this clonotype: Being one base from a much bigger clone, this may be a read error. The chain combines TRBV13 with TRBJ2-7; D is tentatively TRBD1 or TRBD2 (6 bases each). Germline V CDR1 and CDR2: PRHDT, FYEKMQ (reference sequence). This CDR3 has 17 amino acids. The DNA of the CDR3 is TGTGCCAGCGGCTTAGGCCTCGGGGGCAGGGTTACCTACGAGCAGTACTTC. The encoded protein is CASGLGLGGRVTYEQYF.

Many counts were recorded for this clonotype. The CDR3 bases are TGTGCCAGCAGCTTAGATCAATGGCAGGGGACGCCCCTCCACTTT. It is translated as CASSLDQWQGTPLHF. The rearrangement joins TRBV11-2 to TRBJ1-6, with a tentative D call TRBD1 (6 bases). Germline V gene sequence: CDR1 SGHAT, CDR2 FQNNGV. The CDR3 sequence is 15 residues long. Trimming removed 0 bases at V and 13 bases at J, with 16 bases between.

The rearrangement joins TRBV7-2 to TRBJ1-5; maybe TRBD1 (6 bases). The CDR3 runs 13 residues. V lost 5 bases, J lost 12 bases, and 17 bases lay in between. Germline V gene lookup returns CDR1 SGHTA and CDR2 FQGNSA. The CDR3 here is CASSPDRSEFQHF. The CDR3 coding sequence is TGTGCCAGCAGCCCTGACAGGAGCGAATTCCAGCATTTT.

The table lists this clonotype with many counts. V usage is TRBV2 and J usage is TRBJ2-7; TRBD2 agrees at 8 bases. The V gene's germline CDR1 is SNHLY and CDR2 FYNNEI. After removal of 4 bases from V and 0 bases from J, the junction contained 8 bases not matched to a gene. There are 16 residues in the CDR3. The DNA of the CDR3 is TGTGCCAGCAGTGGAGTACCAGCGGGAGTCTCCTACGAGCAGTACTTC. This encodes CASSGVPAGVSYEQYF.

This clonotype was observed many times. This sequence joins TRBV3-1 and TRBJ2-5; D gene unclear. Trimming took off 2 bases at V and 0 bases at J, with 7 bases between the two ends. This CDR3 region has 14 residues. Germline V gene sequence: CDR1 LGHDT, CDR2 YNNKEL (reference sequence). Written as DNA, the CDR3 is TGTGCCAGCAGCCAACCGTTGTACCAAGAGACCCAGTACTTC. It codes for CASSQPLYQETQYF.

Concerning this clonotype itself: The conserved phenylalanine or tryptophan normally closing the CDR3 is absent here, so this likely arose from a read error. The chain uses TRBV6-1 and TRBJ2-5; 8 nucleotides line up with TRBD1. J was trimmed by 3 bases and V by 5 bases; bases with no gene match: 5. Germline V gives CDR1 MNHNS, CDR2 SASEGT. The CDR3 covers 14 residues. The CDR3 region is CASSPRTGKETQYS. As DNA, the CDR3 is TGTGCCAGCAGTCCGCGGACAGGGAAAGAGACCCAGTACTCC.

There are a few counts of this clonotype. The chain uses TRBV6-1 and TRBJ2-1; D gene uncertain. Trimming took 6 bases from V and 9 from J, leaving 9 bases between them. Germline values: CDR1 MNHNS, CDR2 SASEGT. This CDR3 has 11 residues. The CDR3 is CASSNGFEQFF. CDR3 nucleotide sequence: TGTGCCAGCAGCAACGGGTTTGAGCAGTTCTTC.

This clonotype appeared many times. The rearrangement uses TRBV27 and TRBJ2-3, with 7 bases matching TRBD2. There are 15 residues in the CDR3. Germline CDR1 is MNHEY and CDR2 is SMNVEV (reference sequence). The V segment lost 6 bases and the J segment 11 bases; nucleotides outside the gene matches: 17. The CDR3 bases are TGTGCCAGCAGCGCCAGCGGGATAAGGATATGGAGGCAGTATTTT. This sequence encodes CASSASGIRIWRQYF.

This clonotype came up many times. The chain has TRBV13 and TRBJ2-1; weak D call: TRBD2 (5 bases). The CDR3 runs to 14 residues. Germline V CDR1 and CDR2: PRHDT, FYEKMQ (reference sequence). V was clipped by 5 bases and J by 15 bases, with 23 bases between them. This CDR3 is CASSTSGLPLFLFF. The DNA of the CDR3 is TGTGCCAGCAGCACATCCGGACTCCCTCTTTTTCTGTTCTTC.

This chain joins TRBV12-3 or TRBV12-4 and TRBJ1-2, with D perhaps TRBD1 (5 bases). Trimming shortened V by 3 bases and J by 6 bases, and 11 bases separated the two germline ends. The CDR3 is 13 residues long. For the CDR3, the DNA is TGTGCCAGCAGTTTTTCGTGGGACGATGGCTACACCTTC. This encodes CASSFSWDDGYTF.